This T cell receptor beta chain is from a study of T cell responses to AZD1222 COVID-19 vaccine. Study-wide points: The donor cohort was predominantly white British with a female majority, and clonal diversity may have been underestimated.

Comments on this clone: What it binds is not known.

V shed 6 bases and J shed 5 bases, with 19 bases lying between them. Germline CDR1 is SGHTA and CDR2 is FQGTGA. CDR3 length equals 15 residues. Measured with immunoSEQ multiplex PCR; TCRdb has only the in-frame clones, and not every one. The table lists over 110,000 clones, 85% to 90% of them singletons. This clonotype originated in an adult who received the AZD1222 COVID-19 vaccine. The rearrangement joins TRBV7-3 to TRBJ2-5; D gene uncertain. The source material was peripheral blood, sampled 28 days after the second AZD1222 dose. CDR3 DNA sequence: TGTGCCAGCAGTCCCTCCGGACGTCATGGGGAGACCCAGTACTTC. This gives the protein CASSPSGRHGETQYF.